This entry is about one T cell receptor (beta chain). Its target is not known. Before the COVID-19 pandemic, during about 2010-2018, CD4+ T cells were taken from unexposed donors. CD4+ T cells were isolated from the cells after 10 days of culture. This specimen belongs to a study of CD4 T cells in relation to SARS-CoV-2 and coronaviruses. V was clipped by 3 bases and J by 6 bases, with 9 bases between them. The CDR3 has 13 residues. In germline, CDR1 is KGHSH, CDR2 LQKENI. Assay: immunoSEQ multiplex PCR; the TCRdb copy retains only in-frame clones and omits some. The table records 24,000 or so clones, about 79% of them present only once.

The source is a human donor in good health. The chain carries TRBV18 and TRBJ1-5, with D possibly matching TRBD1 (5 bases). Sequencing input: CD4+ T cells from PBMCs, cultured in vitro. CDR3 sequence (DNA): TGTGCCAGCTCACCGGGGGTGGCTCAGCCCCAGCATTTT. Translated, it gives CASSPGVAQPQHF.